This TCR beta chain was identified during a study of blood T cell repertoires in COVID-19. For the study at large: Samples of COVID-19 (acute and convalescent) were obtained from the United States, Italy and Spain.

Profiling relied on immunoSEQ multiplex PCR, and the TCRdb table lists in-frame clones only, not all of them. In the table there are more than 85,000 clones, 70% to 90% of which are singletons. This CDR3 has 15 residues. CDR1 LGHDT and CDR2 YNNKEL come from the germline V gene (reference sequence). Trimming cost V 0 bases and J 6 bases; bases outside gene matches: 4. The clonotype comes from a human donor in a cohort sampled during active COVID-19. The genes are TRBV3-1 (or the pseudogene TRBV3-2) and TRBJ1-2; 10 bases line up with TRBD1. Sequencing was done on a sample of peripheral blood. DNA for the CDR3: TGTGCCAGCAGCCAAGAGTCCGGGACAGGGGATGGCTACACCTTC. It specifies CASSQESGTGDGYTF.